The table lists the clone carrying this TCR beta chain with many counts. Its antigen remains unknown. The source material, RNA transcripts, was used to amplify TCR beta CDR3 regions. The study used the HTBI primer set for a first-round RT-PCR of the TCR CDR3. TCRdb re-analysed the multiplex PCR reads in MiXCR, keeping a single row per CDR3 protein. The sample contains around 700,000 distinct CDR3 sequences, around 19% of which appear only once. The sample comes from a study of T cells in Graves' hyperthyroidism and ophthalmopathy. With a duration under 2 months, the hyperthyroidism was newly diagnosed in patients aged 18 to 65. PBMCs were sourced from 9 to 10 ml fresh peripheral blood. The CDR3 loop spans 15 amino acids. With V trimmed by 5 bases and J by 1 base, 6 bases remained unmatched. Study conclusions and caveats: Appearing also in blood were most of the thyroid clonotypes expanded above 0.001.

The V call is TRBV12-3 or TRBV12-4, the J call TRBJ1-1; TRBD1 agrees at 8 bases. This receptor was taken from a woman in her forties or fifties with Graves' hyperthyroidism that later progressed to Graves' ophthalmopathy. Sample: blood. The CDR3 DNA sequence: TGTGCCAGCAGTCTGACAGGGGCCGGGAACACTGAAGCTTTCTTT. This gives the protein CASSLTGAGNTEAFF.